These T cell receptor beta chains were read from a single sample in a study of T cell repertoires in cytomegalovirus infection. TCRdb re-called the reads through MiXCR, storing one row per CDR3 protein. The sample has about 700,000 distinct CDR3 sequences, 33% seen once. These receptors have no identified antigens. The sequences come from cultured PBMCs, collected from culture after CMV antigen stimulation. Receptors were obtained from a human donor in good health (CMV status not recorded). Some clones in this sample may be carry-over from other donors' samples. Each CDR3 is given with its conserved first and last residue. Fields, in order: clone size, D gene, J gene, V gene, CDR3 protein, CDR3 DNA. A D gene is named only where the DNA matches it firmly. Only part of the rows carry a size: once, few, many, or a class if the clone is expanded.

abundance: .
d_gene: .
j_gene: TRBJ2-4
v_gene: TRBV20-1
CDR3aa: CSTSGRRSKNIQYF
CDR3nt: TGCAGTACCAGTGGGAGGAGGTCCAAAAACATTCAGTACTTC

abundance: .
d_gene: .
j_gene: TRBJ2-7
v_gene: TRBV5-1
CDR3aa: CASSLVVGPAYEQYF
CDR3nt: TGCGCCAGCAGCTTGGTGGTGGGGCCTGCCTACGAGCAGTACTTC

abundance: .
d_gene: TRBD1
j_gene: TRBJ2-1
v_gene: TRBV11-1
CDR3aa: CASSARGNTGERLQFF
CDR3nt: TGTGCCAGCAGCGCCAGGGGAAATACAGGGGAACGCCTTCAGTTCTTC

abundance: .
d_gene: .
j_gene: TRBJ1-1
v_gene: TRBV10-3
CDR3aa: CAIRGRGDTEAFF
CDR3nt: TGTGCCATCCGTGGACGGGGGGACACTGAAGCTTTCTTT

abundance: .
d_gene: TRBD1
j_gene: TRBJ2-5
v_gene: TRBV7-6
CDR3aa: CASSFGQGAPGPQETQYF
CDR3nt: TGTGCCAGCAGCTTCGGGCAGGGGGCTCCTGGCCCACAAGAGACCCAGTACTTC

abundance: once
d_gene: TRBD1
j_gene: TRBJ1-2
v_gene: TRBV6-5
CDR3aa: CASSYQGARVGYTF
CDR3nt: TGTGCCAGCAGTTACCAGGGGGCAAGGGTTGGCTACACCTTC

abundance: many
d_gene: TRBD2
j_gene: TRBJ2-1
v_gene: TRBV7-9
CDR3aa: CASSFLAGVNEQFF
CDR3nt: TGTGCCAGCAGCTTCCTAGCGGGAGTCAATGAGCAGTTCTTC

abundance: few
d_gene: .
j_gene: TRBJ1-2
v_gene: TRBV15
CDR3aa: CATSREWGGRAVYGYTF
CDR3nt: TGTGCCACCAGCAGAGAGTGGGGAGGCAGGGCCGTCTATGGCTACACCTTC

abundance: .
d_gene: .
j_gene: TRBJ2-2
v_gene: TRBV7-2
CDR3aa: CASSKKGANTGELFF
CDR3nt: TGTGCCAGCAGTAAGAAGGGGGCGAACACCGGGGAGCTGTTTTTT

abundance: few
d_gene: .
j_gene: TRBJ1-2
v_gene: TRBV30
CDR3aa: CAWSVGYFGYTF
CDR3nt: TGTGCCTGGAGTGTAGGGTATTTTGGCTACACCTTC

abundance: few
d_gene: .
j_gene: TRBJ2-7
v_gene: TRBV7-6
CDR3aa: CATSPKRGPPYEQYF
CDR3nt: TGTGCCACCTCACCCAAGCGCGGGCCGCCCTACGAGCAGTACTTC

abundance: .
d_gene: .
j_gene: TRBJ2-4
v_gene: TRBV5-6
CDR3aa: CASSLTRIKNIQYF
CDR3nt: TGTGCCAGCAGCTTGACGAGGATCAAAAACATTCAGTACTTC

abundance: few
d_gene: .
j_gene: TRBJ1-3
v_gene: TRBV16
CDR3aa: CASSQSMGVNTIYF
CDR3nt: TGTGCCAGCAGCCAATCGATGGGCGTAAACACCATATATTTT

abundance: .
d_gene: .
j_gene: TRBJ1-5
v_gene: TRBV6-6
CDR3aa: CASTPRGGNSNQPQHF
CDR3nt: TGTGCCAGCACCCCAAGGGGGGGAAATAGCAATCAGCCCCAGCATTTT

abundance: .
d_gene: TRBD1
j_gene: TRBJ2-2
v_gene: TRBV6-5
CDR3aa: CASSLYQGARNTGELFF
CDR3nt: TGTGCCAGCAGTTTATACCAGGGGGCTAGGAACACCGGGGAGCTGTTTTTT

abundance: few
d_gene: TRBD2
j_gene: TRBJ2-1
v_gene: TRBV11-2
CDR3aa: CASSFGTSANEQFF
CDR3nt: TGTGCCAGCAGCTTCGGGACTAGCGCCAATGAGCAGTTCTTC

abundance: .
d_gene: TRBD1
j_gene: TRBJ2-7
v_gene: TRBV7-6
CDR3aa: CASSSDRDTYEQYF
CDR3nt: TGTGCCAGCAGCTCGGACAGGGATACCTACGAGCAGTACTTC

abundance: .
d_gene: .
j_gene: TRBJ2-1
v_gene: TRBV10-3
CDR3aa: CAIRQGQRTGDNEQFF
CDR3nt: TGTGCCATCCGTCAGGGCCAGCGAACGGGGGACAATGAGCAGTTCTTC

abundance: .
d_gene: .
j_gene: TRBJ2-1
v_gene: TRBV6-2/TRBV6-3
CDR3aa: CATLGYRVVSYNEQFF
CDR3nt: TGTGCCACCTTGGGGTACAGGGTCGTGTCCTACAATGAGCAGTTCTTC

abundance: few
d_gene: TRBD1
j_gene: TRBJ2-7
v_gene: TRBV11-2
CDR3aa: CASSFIPRQGSDEQYF
CDR3nt: TGTGCCAGCAGCTTCATCCCTCGACAGGGGTCTGACGAGCAGTACTTC

abundance: few
d_gene: .
j_gene: TRBJ1-5
v_gene: TRBV29-1
CDR3aa: CSVGDSNQPQHF
CDR3nt: TGCAGCGTTGGGGACAGCAATCAGCCCCAGCATTTT

abundance: .
d_gene: TRBD2
j_gene: TRBJ2-1
v_gene: TRBV20-1
CDR3aa: CSARNGLAGGYYNEQFF
CDR3nt: TGCAGTGCCAGAAACGGACTAGCGGGGGGGTACTACAATGAGCAGTTCTTC

abundance: few
d_gene: .
j_gene: TRBJ1-1
v_gene: TRBV7-9
CDR3aa: CASSYGAADTEAFF
CDR3nt: TGTGCCAGCAGCTACGGAGCGGCGGACACTGAAGCTTTCTTT

abundance: .
d_gene: .
j_gene: TRBJ1-4
v_gene: TRBV11-2
CDR3aa: CASSPGTRDEKLFF
CDR3nt: TGTGCCAGCAGCCCCGGGACTCGGGATGAAAAACTGTTTTTT

abundance: .
d_gene: .
j_gene: TRBJ2-1
v_gene: TRBV4-3
CDR3aa: CASSQDPAEGEQFF
CDR3nt: TGCGCCAGCAGCCAAGATCCGGCCGAGGGTGAGCAGTTCTTC

abundance: many
d_gene: TRBD1
j_gene: TRBJ2-7
v_gene: TRBV7-2
CDR3aa: CASSLGPGTGVVQYF
CDR3nt: TGTGCCAGCAGCTTAGGCCCCGGGACAGGGGTCGTGCAGTACTTC

abundance: many
d_gene: .
j_gene: TRBJ2-3
v_gene: TRBV7-9
CDR3aa: CASSFTSSTDTQYF
CDR3nt: TGTGCCAGCAGTTTTACCTCTAGCACAGATACGCAGTATTTT

abundance: .
d_gene: .
j_gene: TRBJ1-3
v_gene: TRBV6-1
CDR3aa: CASSDWIRESGNTIYF
CDR3nt: TGTGCCAGCAGTGACTGGATACGTGAATCTGGAAACACCATATATTTT

abundance: .
d_gene: TRBD2
j_gene: TRBJ2-3
v_gene: TRBV7-2
CDR3aa: CASSARFSGGTDTQYF
CDR3nt: TGTGCCAGCAGCGCCCGTTTTAGCGGGGGCACAGATACGCAGTATTTT

abundance: .
d_gene: .
j_gene: TRBJ1-5
v_gene: TRBV19
CDR3aa: CASSSLRGESNQPQHF
CDR3nt: TGTGCCAGTAGTAGCCTCAGGGGAGAGAGCAATCAGCCCCAGCATTTT

abundance: .
d_gene: .
j_gene: TRBJ1-1
v_gene: TRBV9
CDR3aa: CASSVVRDTEAFF
CDR3nt: TGTGCCAGCAGCGTAGTCAGAGACACTGAAGCTTTCTTT

abundance: .
d_gene: .
j_gene: TRBJ2-1
v_gene: TRBV20-1
CDR3aa: CSANTGMIHNEQFF
CDR3nt: TGCAGTGCGAACACCGGGATGATACACAATGAGCAGTTCTTC

abundance: few
d_gene: .
j_gene: TRBJ2-7
v_gene: TRBV6-2/TRBV6-3
CDR3aa: CASSYSPPDEQYF
CDR3nt: TGTGCCAGCAGTTACTCCCCCCCGGACGAGCAGTACTTC

abundance: .
d_gene: .
j_gene: TRBJ2-6
v_gene: TRBV28
CDR3aa: CASSSSWAPVSSGANVLTF
CDR3nt: TGTGCCAGCAGTTCGTCTTGGGCTCCCGTGTCCTCTGGGGCCAACGTCCTGACTTTC

abundance: .
d_gene: .
j_gene: TRBJ2-7
v_gene: TRBV6-2/TRBV6-3
CDR3aa: CASTGRFWYEQYF
CDR3nt: TGTGCCAGCACCGGGAGATTTTGGTACGAGCAGTACTTC

abundance: .
d_gene: .
j_gene: TRBJ1-5
v_gene: TRBV19
CDR3aa: CASSYGVGQPQHF
CDR3nt: TGTGCCAGTAGTTATGGGGTCGGGCAGCCCCAGCATTTT

abundance: .
d_gene: TRBD2
j_gene: TRBJ2-1
v_gene: TRBV15
CDR3aa: CATSRDLGGGAVPNEQFF
CDR3nt: TGTGCCACCAGCAGAGATCTTGGCGGGGGGGCCGTACCCAATGAGCAGTTCTTC

abundance: few
d_gene: .
j_gene: TRBJ2-7
v_gene: TRBV29-1
CDR3aa: CSVGDGSYEQYF
CDR3nt: TGCAGCGTGGGGGACGGGAGCTACGAGCAGTACTTC

abundance: .
d_gene: TRBD2
j_gene: TRBJ2-3
v_gene: TRBV5-1
CDR3aa: CASSLQPIGTSGSADTQYF
CDR3nt: TGCGCCAGCAGCTTGCAGCCGATAGGGACTAGCGGGAGTGCAGATACGCAGTATTTT

abundance: .
d_gene: TRBD1
j_gene: TRBJ2-7
v_gene: TRBV12-5
CDR3aa: CASGPGTGRNEQYF
CDR3nt: TGTGCTAGTGGGCCCGGGACAGGGCGAAACGAGCAGTACTTC

abundance: .
d_gene: .
j_gene: TRBJ1-5
v_gene: TRBV6-1
CDR3aa: CASSEIGNQPQHF
CDR3nt: TGTGCCAGCAGTGAAATCGGGAATCAGCCCCAGCATTTT

abundance: few
d_gene: TRBD1
j_gene: TRBJ1-2
v_gene: TRBV4-1
CDR3aa: CASSQNTGDYGYTF
CDR3nt: TGCGCCAGCAGCCAAAACACAGGGGACTATGGCTACACCTTC

abundance: few
d_gene: .
j_gene: TRBJ2-5
v_gene: TRBV6-1
CDR3aa: CASRGVPQETQYF
CDR3nt: TGTGCCAGCAGAGGGGTGCCGCAAGAGACCCAGTACTTC

abundance: many
d_gene: .
j_gene: TRBJ1-1
v_gene: TRBV7-2
CDR3aa: CASSLFDEAFF
CDR3nt: TGTGCCAGCAGCTTGTTTGATGAAGCTTTCTTT

abundance: .
d_gene: TRBD1
j_gene: TRBJ1-4
v_gene: TRBV20-1
CDR3aa: CSARQGALANEKLFF
CDR3nt: TGCAGTGCTCGACAGGGGGCGCTTGCTAATGAAAAACTGTTTTTT

abundance: few
d_gene: TRBD2
j_gene: TRBJ2-2
v_gene: TRBV7-2
CDR3aa: CASSLDRTSGGAGELFF
CDR3nt: TGTGCCAGCAGCTTAGACCGGACTAGCGGGGGGGCCGGGGAGCTGTTTTTT

abundance: few
d_gene: .
j_gene: TRBJ2-2
v_gene: TRBV12-3/TRBV12-4
CDR3aa: CASRMGPGAANTGELFF
CDR3nt: TGTGCCAGCAGGATGGGCCCGGGGGCCGCGAACACCGGGGAGCTGTTTTTT

abundance: many
d_gene: .
j_gene: TRBJ1-3
v_gene: TRBV7-2
CDR3aa: CASSLARRNTIYF
CDR3nt: TGTGCCAGCAGCTTAGCCAGGAGAAACACCATATATTTT

abundance: .
d_gene: .
j_gene: TRBJ1-1
v_gene: TRBV12-5
CDR3aa: CASGSPVEAFF
CDR3nt: TGTGCTAGTGGTTCCCCGGTAGAAGCTTTCTTT

abundance: .
d_gene: .
j_gene: TRBJ2-1
v_gene: TRBV7-3
CDR3aa: CASRPPGLLLNEQFF
CDR3nt: TGTGCCAGCAGACCTCCGGGACTCCTACTCAATGAGCAGTTCTTC

abundance: many
d_gene: .
j_gene: TRBJ2-3
v_gene: TRBV7-2
CDR3aa: CASSYTPMDQYF
CDR3nt: TGTGCCAGCAGCTATACCCCTATGGACCAGTATTTT